The 15 T cell receptor beta chains below were found in one sample sequenced in a study of cytomegalovirus exposure and HLA in healthy donors. The PCR employed 60 Vbeta primers together with 13 Jbeta primers. Libraries were prepared by immunoSEQ multiplex PCR; TCRdb keeps only in-frame clonotypes and omits some of them. The sample shows about 130,000 clones, and 2% sits with its ten largest clones. Material: PBMCs. These receptors all come from a woman aged 60-75 years in good health and CMV-seronegative.

V is TRBV10-2 and J is TRBJ2-3; maybe TRBD2 (5 bases). This CDR3 has 15 amino acids. V was cut by 4 bases and J by 4 bases, with 15 bases left in between. The germline gives CDR1 WSHSY, CDR2 SAAADI. Written as DNA, the CDR3 is TGCGCCAGCAGTGTCGGCGTCCTAGCCCCAGATACGCAGTATTTT. It codes for CASSVGVLAPDTQYF.

The V gene is TRBV7-8, the J gene TRBJ2-5, with TRBD2 identical over 15 bases. J was trimmed by 6 bases and V by 5 bases; bases with no gene match: 13. CDR1 and CDR2 from the germline V gene are SGHVS and FQNEAQ. The CDR3 is made up of 18 amino acids. CDR3 nucleotides: TGTGCCAGCAGCACGGGACTAGCGGGAGGCCACCTGTTAAAGACCCAGTACTTC. This sequence encodes CASSTGLAGGHLLKTQYF.

The CDR3 here is CASSAGGGLSEQFF. The CDR3 bases are TGTGCCAGCAGTGCTGGTGGTGGTCTCAGTGAGCAGTTCTTC. V is TRBV2 and J is TRBJ2-1, with no clear D. Deletions cut 4 bases from V and 9 bases from J, with 16 bases between. This CDR3 has 14 residues. CDR1 and CDR2 from the germline V gene are SNHLY and FYNNEI. Looking up the rest from reference TRBV2 and TRBJ2-1 gives the full variable domain: EPEVTQTPSHQVTQMGQEVILRCVPISNHLYFYWYRQILGQKVEFLVSFYNNEISEKSEIFDDQFSVERPDGSNFTLKIRSTKLEDSAMYFCASSAGGGLSEQFFGPGTRLTVL.

The chain has TRBV12-5 and TRBJ1-2, with D maybe TRBD1 (6 bases). The V gene lost 4 bases and the J gene lost 4 bases, with 10 bases spanning the gap. The germline CDR1 and CDR2 sequences are LGHNT and FRNRAP. This CDR3 contains 13 residues. CDR3 sequence: CASGSLTGYGYTF. Here the CDR3 DNA reads TGTGCTAGTGGTTCCCTGACAGGCTATGGCTACACCTTC.

The V gene is TRBV5-4, the J gene TRBJ1-2; TRBD1 agrees at 8 bases. The V gene end was trimmed by 4 bases and the J gene end by 7 bases; junction bases not matched to a gene: 9. Germline CDR1 SGHNT, CDR2 YYREEE (reference sequence). The CDR3 sequence is 14 residues long. The CDR3 DNA reads TGTGCCAGCAGCACCAGGACAGGGTTGGTTGGCTACACCTTC. It specifies CASSTRTGLVGYTF.

This sequence joins TRBV19 and TRBJ2-2, with 8 bases that match TRBD1. This CDR3 has 16 amino acids. Germline CDR1 is LNHDA and CDR2 is SQIVND (reference sequence). V trimming: 3 bases; J trimming: 6 bases; junction bases outside the gene matches: 9. CDR3 DNA: TGTGCCAGTAGTATCAGGACAGGGCTTGGACCCGGGGAGCTGTTTTTT. Translation: CASSIRTGLGPGELFF.

This sequence joins TRBV7-3 and TRBJ2-3, with TRBD2 identical over 16 bases. CDR3 length: 18 residues. The trim removed 5 bases at V and 4 bases at J, leaving 9 bases unmatched. In germline, CDR1 is SGHTA, CDR2 FQGTGA. The CDR3 coding sequence is TGTGCCAGCAGCCCCTCGGGACTAGCGGGGGGGCCAGCAGATACGCAGTATTTT. Translated, it gives CASSPSGLAGGPADTQYF.

This chain joins TRBV5-6 and TRBJ2-2, with D possibly matching TRBD2 (6 bases). This CDR3 is built from 13 residues. Deletions cut 0 bases from V and 6 bases from J, with 6 bases between. Germline CDR1 is SGHDT and CDR2 is YYEEEE. The CDR3 sequence: CASSLGGAGELFF. The CDR3 DNA sequence: TGTGCCAGCAGCTTGGGGGGGGCCGGGGAGCTGTTTTTT.

The chain couples TRBV29-1 to TRBJ1-4, with unresolved D. The V end lost 5 bases, the J end lost 0 bases, and 10 bases lay between the germline ends. Germline-derived CDR1 and CDR2 are SQVTM and ANQGSEA. This CDR3 contains 14 residues. CDR3: CSVQTVATNEKLFF. CDR3 nucleotide sequence: TGCAGCGTTCAAACAGTAGCAACTAATGAAAAACTGTTTTTT.

CDR3: CASSRQPNTGELFF. CDR3 in DNA: TGTGCCAGCAGCCGACAGCCCAACACCGGGGAGCTGTTTTTT. The chain couples TRBV4-2 to TRBJ2-2, with a weak D call TRBD1 (5 bases). Germline CDR1 LGHNA, CDR2 YNFKEQ. Deletions cut 4 bases from V and 2 bases from J, with 8 bases between. The CDR3 sequence is 14 residues long.

This chain links TRBV18 with TRBJ1-1, with 7 bases fitting TRBD1. There are 14 residues in the CDR3. V lost 3 bases, J lost 7 bases, and 8 bases stayed unmatched. Germline values: CDR1 KGHSH, CDR2 LQKENI. The CDR3 protein is CASSPTTGLDEAFF. CDR3 coding DNA: TGTGCCAGCTCACCTACGACAGGGTTGGATGAAGCTTTCTTT.

The V call is TRBV27, the J call TRBJ1-6, with TRBD1 matching 8 bases. Trimming took 2 bases from V and 7 from J; bases not matched to a gene: 13. CDR1 and CDR2 from the germline V gene are MNHEY and SMNVEV (reference sequence). The CDR3 consists of 18 residues. The CDR3 DNA reads as TGTGCCAGCAGTTTAAGGTACAAGGGGACAGGAGGAAATTCACCCCTCCACTTT. Translation: CASSLRYKGTGGNSPLHF.

The chain employs TRBV27 and TRBJ1-5; 8 positions agree with TRBD1. Germline V gives CDR1 MNHEY, CDR2 SMNVEV (reference sequence). J was trimmed by 7 bases and V by 6 bases; bases with no gene match: 8. CDR3 length equals 14 residues. CDR3 sequence reads: CASRPTGGGQPQHF. For the CDR3, the DNA is TGTGCCAGCAGGCCAACAGGGGGAGGGCAGCCCCAGCATTTT.

V is TRBV7-2 and J is TRBJ2-2, with D possibly matching TRBD2 (5 bases). Trimming stripped 6 bases from V and 6 bases from J, with 23 bases between. CDR1 is SGHTA, CDR2 FQGNSA, per germline. The CDR3 is 17 residues long. The CDR3 here is CASSPRTRGSGAGELFF. The CDR3 coding sequence is TGTGCCAGCAGTCCTCGCACTAGAGGGAGCGGTGCCGGGGAGCTGTTTTTT.

The V gene is TRBV5-6, the J gene TRBJ1-3; D unresolved. V lost 4 bases and J lost 0, with 11 bases in between. The CDR3 is made up of 15 amino acids. Per the germline V gene, CDR1 is SGHDT and CDR2 is YYEEEE. The CDR3 sequence: CASSAVDRSGNTIYF. CDR3 DNA: TGTGCCAGCAGCGCGGTCGATCGCTCTGGAAACACCATATATTTT.